This T cell receptor (beta chain) was sequenced for a study of OX40 agonist ivuxolimab in advanced cancers. Looking at the study overall: Ivuxolimab, which targeted the costimulatory receptor OX40 (CD134), was an agonistic, fully human IgG2 monoclonal antibody. Intravenous ivuxolimab was administered to patients every 2 weeks at six dose levels: 0.01, 0.1, 0.3, 1.5, 3 and 10 mg/kg. Among the approximately 50 dose-escalation patients, 19 had hepatocellular carcinoma, roughly 15 melanoma, 9 renal cell carcinoma and 9 head and neck cancer. The dose-escalation cohort was 82.7% male with a mean age of roughly 62 years, ranging from 23 to 79. Prior anti-PD-1, anti-PD-L1 or anti-CTLA-4 therapy was permitted, and checkpoint inhibitors had been received by about 37% of dose-escalation patients. Partial responses occurred in three dose-escalation patients, of whom one had hepatocellular carcinoma and two had cutaneous melanoma. Peripheral TCRbeta sequencing was intended to test whether TCR sequence diversity was altered and clonal T-cell expansion was caused by ivuxolimab. The paper covers the monotherapy dose-escalation part of the phase I ivuxolimab trial, which included N ≈ 50 patients. Study-level results and caveats: After ivuxolimab, CD8+ T cells had more expanded clones than CD4+ T cells on average. In the 0.1-3.0 mg/kg groups, partial responders were among the patients with the lowest normalized peripheral clonal expansion, particularly in CD8+ T cells. Low levels of normalized T-cell clonal expansion were also seen in some nonresponding patients. The antigen specificity of the peripheral T cells that underwent clonal expansion was not determined. At doses of 0.1 to 3.0 mg/kg, clonal expansion of both CD4+ and CD8+ T cells in blood was seen between baseline and week 6.

About this clone: Its antigen remains unidentified. No qualities accompany the bases; no much larger clone lies one base away.

Genomic DNA was isolated from the sorted cells so that the TCRbeta CDR3 region could be sequenced. The immunoSEQ Assay was used for sequencing of TCRbeta CDR3 regions. The table comes from immuneACCESS by way of TCRdb, which keeps in-frame sequences with V and J called. Part of the clones is missing from these tables; in studies checked, under half for an unresolved V gene and the rest for unknown reasons. Recorded for this sample are 80,000 to 95,000 clones; just over 90% of them occurred a single time. Roughly 0.5% of the sample goes to the ten largest clones. The junction shows trimming of 3 bases on V and 5 bases on J, plus 10 bases between the germline ends. The CDR3 spans 13 residues, from the cysteine through the phenylalanine. Here the CDR3 DNA is all that survives: 39 bases in frame from base 1. As encoded in the germline V gene, CDR1 is SNHLY while CDR2 is FYNNEI. Patients with a history of autoimmune disease or receiving systemic immunosuppression were excluded from the trial. Peripheral blood for TCR sequencing was drawn from every dose cohort at baseline, at cycle 4 day 1 and at cycle 7 day 1. The samples were taken from a phase I, first-in-human, multicenter, open-label dose-escalation trial of ivuxolimab. The trial enrolled adults with locally advanced or metastatic head and neck squamous cell, hepatocellular, melanoma or renal cell carcinoma. Before TCR sequencing, CD4+ and CD8+ T cells were separately sorted from peripheral blood.

The V and J genes are TRBV2 and TRBJ1-1, and TRBD1 may be the D gene, going by 6 matching bases. The sample was CD4+ or CD8+ T cells sorted from blood, taken in a trial of the OX40 agonist ivuxolimab. The TCR sequence derives from an adult with an advanced solid tumor such as melanoma, head and neck, liver or kidney cancer. The CDR3 reads as follows: CASSDLQGTEAFF. The bases are TGTGCCAGCAGTGACCTTCAGGGGACTGAAGCTTTCTTT.